These 5 T cell receptor beta chains originate from one sample sequenced in a study of vaccination and CD4 T cells after COVID-19. Their cognate antigens are unknown. Scientists ran DNA taken from cultured CD4+ T cells through the Oncomine TCR Beta short-read assay for sequencing. In TCRdb, the PCR reads were re-called with MiXCR into one record per CDR3 protein. The table includes about 25,000 distinct CDR3 sequences, roughly 31% detected once. Indicated time point: late sampling 161 to 241 days after vaccination in three convalescent patients. Treatment denoted: 10-day PBMC culture with coronavirus spike peptide pools or control peptides (ViraFEST assay). The sequencing here drew on CD4+ T cells from blood, cultured in vitro, taken about 7 months after SARS-CoV-2 vaccination. These receptors all come from a human donor who had recovered from COVID-19.

This clonotype qualifies as medium-sized (0.01 to 0.1%). V and J are TRBV20-1 and TRBJ2-7; D is undetermined. Germline CDR1 and CDR2: DFQATT and SNEGSKA (reference sequence). The V gene lost 3 bases and the J gene lost 3 bases, with 15 bases spanning the gap. CDR3 length: 14 amino acids. This chain's CDR3 is CSASSGLSHYEQYF. The CDR3, as DNA: TGCAGTGCTAGTTCAGGTCTATCCCACTACGAGCAGTACTTC.

The chain is built from TRBV11-2 and TRBJ1-2; 7 bases map to TRBD1. The CDR3 loop spans 14 amino acids. The germline CDR1 and CDR2 sequences are SGHAT and FQNNGV. V lost 5 bases to trimming and J lost 4 bases; unmatched junction nucleotides: 7. CDR3 DNA: TGTGCCAGCAGCACCCACAGGGGAGGCTATGGCTACACCTTC. This translates into CASSTHRGGYGYTF.

The gene calls are TRBV20-1 and TRBJ2-1; 7 bases map to TRBD2. The CDR3 covers 14 residues. Germline CDR1 and CDR2: DFQATT and SNEGSKA (reference sequence). J lost 0 bases, V lost 4 bases, and 3 bases had no gene match. The CDR3 spells CSANRGDSYNEQFF. Here the CDR3 DNA reads TGCAGTGCTAATCGGGGGGACTCCTACAATGAGCAGTTCTTC.

This chain connects TRBV29-1 to TRBJ2-2; D unresolved. The CDR3 totals 14 residues. Trimming pared 1 base from V and 0 bases from J, leaving 6 bases between. CDR1 is SQVTM, CDR2 ANQGSEA, per germline. CDR3 residues: CSVEGVTNTGELFF. DNA of the CDR3: TGCAGCGTTGAAGGGGTCACGAACACCGGGGAGCTGTTTTTT.

Only a few counts were recorded for this clonotype. The chain has TRBV19 and TRBJ2-3, with 7 bases fitting TRBD2. CDR1 is LNHDA, CDR2 SQIVND, per germline (reference sequence). This CDR3 region has 15 residues. The V and J ends lost 4 bases and 1 base, in that order; junction bases with no gene match: 5. The chain's CDR3 is CASSRGEGGTDTQYF. CDR3 DNA sequence: TGTGCCAGTAGTAGGGGGGAGGGAGGCACAGATACGCAGTATTTT.